The next 22 T cell receptor beta chains were all read from a single sample in a study of blood T cell repertoires in COVID-19. Clones were read by immunoSEQ multiplex PCR, and TCRdb kept only the in-frame ones, dropping some. The sample holds more than 200,000 clones; roughly 90% are singletons and the top ten take about 6%. Sequencing was carried out using PBMCs or T cells enriched from blood (not recorded which). The receptors stem from a woman aged 25 to 39 with acute COVID-19.

This chain uses TRBV27 with TRBJ2-7; 7 nucleotides line up with TRBD1. The CDR3 spans 16 residues. The J segment lost 5 bases and the V segment lost 5 bases, leaving 15 bases of the junction unmatched. CDR1 is MNHEY and CDR2 is SMNVEV in the germline V gene (reference sequence). The CDR3 reads CASSHRQGHYIHEQYF. In DNA form, the CDR3 reads TGTGCCAGCAGTCACAGACAGGGCCACTACATCCACGAGCAGTACTTC.

The chain is built from TRBV7-9 and TRBJ2-7; D is undetermined. Germline values: CDR1 SEHNR, CDR2 FQNEAQ (reference sequence). Deletions cut 5 bases from V and 2 bases from J, with 7 bases between. The CDR3 length is 12 residues. CDR3 sequence: CASSTTPYEQYF. CDR3 DNA: TGTGCCAGCAGCACAACCCCCTACGAGCAGTACTTC.

The chain couples TRBV4-1 to TRBJ2-7; D remains unclear. V was pared by 4 bases and J by 2 bases, with 9 bases between. CDR1 is MGHRA and CDR2 is YSYEKL in the germline V gene. This CDR3 region has 13 residues. CDR3 nucleotides: TGCGCCAGCAGCCCCCGACTGACCTACGAGCAGTACTTC. Amino acids: CASSPRLTYEQYF.

This chain uses TRBV5-4 with TRBJ2-1; 10 positions agree with TRBD2. Trimming took 0 bases from V and 2 from J; bases not matched to a gene: 2. CDR3 size: 16 residues. Per the germline V gene, CDR1 is SGHNT and CDR2 is YYREEE (reference sequence). Written as DNA, the CDR3 is TGTGCCAGCAGCTTGGATAGCGGGGGGCCCTACAATGAGCAGTTCTTC. Protein: CASSLDSGGPYNEQFF.

The genes are TRBV28 and TRBJ2-3, with D maybe TRBD2 (5 bases). Trimming stripped 5 bases from V and 1 base from J, with 13 bases between. CDR3 size: 15 residues. Per germline, CDR1 MDHEN and CDR2 SYDVKM. In DNA form, the CDR3 reads TGTGCCAGCAGTCCCCCTAGCCGCGGCACAGATACGCAGTATTTT. This encodes CASSPPSRGTDTQYF.

The chain joins TRBV9 to TRBJ2-5; 7 positions match TRBD2. Losses at the gene ends were 4 bases for V and 5 bases for J; bases not matched to a gene: 8. The length of the CDR3 is 14 residues. CDR1 SGDLS and CDR2 YYNGEE come from the germline V gene. CDR3 DNA: TGTGCCAGCAGCCCGGCGGGGGAGTGGGAGACCCAGTACTTC. Protein: CASSPAGEWETQYF.

This clone has just a few counts. This sequence joins TRBV19 and TRBJ1-5; 8 bases fit TRBD1. The CDR3 consists of 17 residues. Trimming took 5 bases from V and 4 from J; bases not matched to a gene: 13. CDR1 LNHDA and CDR2 SQIVND come from the germline V gene (reference sequence). Here the CDR3 reads CASSSGAGGLGNQPQHF. CDR3 coding DNA: TGTGCCAGTAGTTCTGGGGCAGGGGGCTTGGGGAATCAGCCCCAGCATTTT.

This sequence joins TRBV7-8 and TRBJ2-1; 12 bases match TRBD2. This CDR3 comprises 19 residues. V lost 5 bases to trimming and J lost 3 bases; unmatched junction nucleotides: 14. Per the germline V gene, CDR1 is SGHVS and CDR2 is FQNEAQ. The CDR3 DNA follows: TGTGCCAGCAGCCTAAGGACTAGCGGGGAACTACTACTCTACAATGAGCAGTTCTTC. Translation: CASSLRTSGELLLYNEQFF.

The genes are TRBV7-3 and TRBJ2-1; 7 nucleotides align to TRBD2. V was clipped by 1 base and J by 9 bases; unmatched bases: 6. The CDR3 is 14 amino acids. CDR1 is SGHTA, CDR2 FQGTGA, per germline. Written as DNA, the CDR3 is TGTGCCAGCAGCTTAAACGGACTAGTAGCTGAGCAGTTCTTC. It encodes CASSLNGLVAEQFF.

The chain has TRBV10-2 and TRBJ2-3; D is possibly TRBD2 (5 bases). Trimming left V 6 bases short and J 1 base short, with 14 bases between. Germline values: CDR1 WSHSY, CDR2 SAAADI. The CDR3 extends over 15 amino acids. The CDR3, as DNA: TGCGCCAGCAGCACCTCCGGGGTGGGCACAGATACGCAGTATTTT. This gives the protein CASSTSGVGTDTQYF.

V is TRBV10-2 and J is TRBJ1-5; 7 positions match TRBD1. CDR1 WSHSY and CDR2 SAAADI come from the germline V gene. The CDR3 has 14 residues. V shed 5 bases and J 5 bases; nucleotides not matched to a gene: 6. The CDR3 bases are TGCGCCAGCAGTAACAGGGGACGAGATCAGCCCCAGCATTTT. Translated, it gives CASSNRGRDQPQHF.

The gene calls are TRBV20-1 and TRBJ2-7, with a weak D call TRBD2 (6 bases). V was clipped by 6 bases and J by 2 bases, with 14 bases between them. The CDR3 is made up of 13 amino acids. The germline V gene encodes CDR1 DFQATT and CDR2 SNEGSKA (reference sequence). CDR3 nucleotides: TGCAGTGCCAGTGGAGGGCTCCCCTACGAGCAGTACTTC. Translation gives CSASGGLPYEQYF.

The chain combines TRBV7-9 with TRBJ2-2, with D possibly matching TRBD2 (6 bases). Germline loops: CDR1 SEHNR, CDR2 FQNEAQ (reference sequence). The germline V and J ends were trimmed by 4 bases and 1 base, with 19 bases remaining between them. This CDR3 is 18 amino acids long. CDR3 in amino acids: CASSSPEGQAVNTGELFF. Here the CDR3 DNA reads TGTGCCAGCAGCTCCCCGGAGGGGCAGGCAGTGAACACCGGGGAGCTGTTTTTT.

This clone appeared a single time. This chain joins TRBV11-2 and TRBJ1-4; TRBD1 is a possible D gene (6 bases). V lost 1 base to trimming and J lost 7 bases, with 13 bases between them. Germline CDR1 is SGHAT and CDR2 is FQNNGV. There are 15 residues in the CDR3. The CDR3 here is CASSLARGDGEKLFF. As DNA, the CDR3 is TGTGCCAGCAGCTTAGCCAGGGGAGATGGTGAAAAACTGTTTTTT.

The chain employs TRBV15 and TRBJ1-2; perhaps TRBD1 as D (5 bases). Germline-derived CDR1 and CDR2 are LNHNV and YYDKDF (reference sequence). The CDR3 covers 15 residues. The V end was cut by 3 bases, the J end by 4 bases, with 15 bases between. CDR3: CATSSRQLQIYGYTF. The CDR3 DNA is TGTGCCACCAGCAGTAGACAGCTACAGATCTATGGCTACACCTTC.

The chain is built from TRBV7-9 and TRBJ2-5, with 8 bases matching TRBD2. The CDR3 contains 15 residues. The J segment lost 5 bases and the V segment lost 5 bases, leaving 10 bases of the junction unmatched. Per germline, CDR1 SEHNR and CDR2 FQNEAQ (reference sequence). CDR3 loop: CASSPGGAGSETQYF. CDR3 DNA: TGTGCCAGCAGCCCCGGGGGGGCAGGGTCGGAGACCCAGTACTTC.

This chain connects TRBV6-5 to TRBJ1-2; D ambiguous. Germline assignment: CDR1 MNHEY and CDR2 SVGAGI. The V and J ends lost 5 bases and 7 bases respectively, with 8 bases between them. The CDR3 is made up of 11 amino acids. The CDR3 DNA follows: TGTGCCAGCAGTAACGCAGGTGGCTACACCTTC. Protein sequence: CASSNAGGYTF.

This clone is a singleton in its sample. V is TRBV19 and J is TRBJ2-1; 7 nucleotides agree with TRBD2. Germline CDR1 and CDR2: LNHDA and SQIVND (reference sequence). The CDR3 spans 16 residues. J was trimmed by 5 bases and V by 1 base; bases with no gene match: 8. CDR3 nucleotide sequence: TGTGCCAGTAGTATAGTGCGACTAGCCAGGCACAATGAGCAGTTCTTC. Translated: CASSIVRLARHNEQFF.

CDR3 in amino acids: CASSPQAAWRNEKLFF. The CDR3 region has the DNA TGTGCCAGCTCACCACAGGCCGCGTGGAGAAATGAAAAACTGTTTTTT. The chain couples TRBV18 to TRBJ1-4; no firm D call. This CDR3 is built from 16 residues. Trimming pared 1 base from V and 5 bases from J, leaving 14 bases between. The germline CDR1 and CDR2 sequences are KGHSH and LQKENI.

As regards this clone: At one boundary the junction diverges from the germline segment, which might be a read error. The chain employs TRBV7-7 and TRBJ2-5; D ambiguous. This CDR3 spans 13 amino acids. CDR1 SSHAT and CDR2 FNYEAQ come from the germline V gene (reference sequence). The CDR3 region is CASSPRLQETQYF. The CDR3 region has the DNA TGTGCTAGCAGCCCCAGACTCCAAGAGACCCAGTACTTC.

The J gene is TRBJ2-1, the V gene TRBV2; 13 bases are shared with TRBD2. Germline loops: CDR1 SNHLY, CDR2 FYNNEI. J gave up 0 bases and V 10 bases, and 9 bases lay outside the gene matches. The CDR3 length is 17 residues. CDR3 residues: CATRTSGSWSSYNEQFF. Written as DNA, the CDR3 is TGTGCCACCCGGACTAGCGGGAGTTGGAGCTCCTACAATGAGCAGTTCTTC. Combining the CDR3 with reference TRBV2 and TRBJ2-1 gives the whole variable domain EPEVTQTPSHQVTQMGQEVILRCVPISNHLYFYWYRQILGQKVEFLVSFYNNEISEKSEIFDDQFSVERPDGSNFTLKIRSTKLEDSAMYFCATRTSGSWSSYNEQFFGPGTRLTVL.

In this sample, this clone turned up a few times. The chain carries TRBV29-1 and TRBJ1-1, with D possibly being TRBD1 (6 bases). From germline, CDR1 is SQVTM and CDR2 ANQGSEA. The CDR3 runs to 14 residues. Trimming took off 2 bases at V and 4 bases at J, with 14 bases between the two ends. This chain's CDR3 is CSVEFRQVFTEAFF. The CDR3 DNA follows: TGCAGCGTTGAATTCAGACAGGTTTTCACTGAAGCTTTCTTT.